A single sample is the source of the 14 T cell receptor beta chains below, sequenced in a study of CD8 T cells in ankylosing spondylitis. Using its own MiXCR run on the 5' RACE reads, TCRdb lists one record per CDR3 protein. The sample has fewer than 450,000 distinct CDR3 sequences; roughly a sixth are singletons. Their specific antigens are unknown. Broader study findings: Seemingly distinctive of ankylosing spondylitis blood was a TCR beta motif formed by eight highly homologous variants.

The sequencing sample was made of blood, either unsorted or a sorted T cell fraction (not recorded which). The receptors shown here come from a male donor with ankylosing spondylitis.

This clonotype turned up a few times. J is TRBJ2-5 and V is TRBV12-5; D remains ambiguous. CDR1 is LGHNT and CDR2 is FRNRAP in the germline V gene. V was clipped by 4 bases and J by 7 bases, with 10 bases between them. The CDR3 length is 12 residues. The CDR3 is CASGSTLRTQYF. DNA of the CDR3: TGTGCTAGTGGTTCCACCTTGCGGACCCAGTACTTC.

The sample holds a few counts of this clonotype. The gene calls are TRBV6-1 and TRBJ1-1; TRBD1 is a possible D gene (6 bases). The CDR3 totals 15 residues. V was shortened by 6 bases and J by 2 bases, with 16 bases between the two germline ends. Germline V gives CDR1 MNHNS, CDR2 SASEGT. CDR3 region: CASRDPGQVNTEAFF. CDR3 in DNA: TGTGCCAGCAGAGATCCGGGACAAGTAAACACTGAAGCTTTCTTT.

The CDR3 nucleotides read TGTGCCAGCAGGACAGGGCAGCTCAACTATGGCTACACCTTC. It codes for CASRTGQLNYGYTF. This chain joins TRBV12-3 or TRBV12-4 and TRBJ1-2, with 7 bases that match TRBD1. The trim removed 6 bases at V and 2 bases at J, leaving 6 bases unmatched. This CDR3 has 14 amino acids.

This chain uses TRBV6-5 with TRBJ1-2; tentatively, D is TRBD1 (5 bases). V lost 2 bases and J lost 1, with 8 bases in between. Per the germline V gene, CDR1 is MNHEY and CDR2 is SVGAGI. The CDR3 loop spans 14 amino acids. The CDR3 sequence is CASSYQGYNYGYTF. The DNA for the CDR3 is TGTGCCAGCAGTTACCAGGGTTATAACTATGGCTACACCTTC.

This chain links TRBV30 with TRBJ2-1, with 7 positions matching TRBD2. In germline, CDR1 is GTSNPN, CDR2 SVGIG (reference sequence). V gave up 0 bases and J gave up 10 bases; unmatched junction bases: 15. The CDR3 contains 16 residues. The CDR3 loop reads CAWSVSLLASTKEQFF. The CDR3 DNA is TGTGCCTGGAGTGTAAGTTTACTAGCGAGTACAAAGGAGCAGTTCTTC. Looking up the rest from reference TRBV30 and TRBJ2-1 gives the full variable domain: SQTIHQWPATLVQPVGSPLSLECTVEGTSNPNLYWYRQAAGRGLQLLFYSVGIGQISSEVPQNLSASRPQDRQFILSSKKLLLSDSGFYLCAWSVSLLASTKEQFFGPGTRLTVL.

The chain carries TRBV12-5 and TRBJ2-1; 15 positions agree with TRBD2. Per the germline V gene, CDR1 is LGHNT and CDR2 is FRNRAP. The CDR3 length is 15 residues. Trimming at V came to 5 bases and at J to 12 bases, leaving 8 bases not matched to a gene. The CDR3 protein is CASGLGTSGRLWQFF. The DNA for the CDR3 is TGTGCTAGTGGTCTGGGGACTAGCGGGAGGTTGTGGCAGTTCTTC.

This clonotype showed up many times. The CDR3 coding sequence is TGTGCCAGCAGTTTGACAGGCCGCCCTAATCAGCCCCAGCATTTT. This gives the protein CASSLTGRPNQPQHF. The chain is built from TRBV12-3 or TRBV12-4 and TRBJ1-5, with D perhaps matching TRBD1 (6 bases). The CDR3 is 15 residues long. Trimming shortened V by 3 bases and J by 4 bases, and 13 bases separated the two germline ends.

The V call is TRBV11-1, the J call TRBJ2-7, with D possibly being TRBD1 or TRBD2 (6 bases each). Germline V gives CDR1 SGHAT, CDR2 FQDESV (reference sequence). With 5 bases removed from V and 3 bases from J, the gap between germline ends came to 26 bases. The CDR3 extends over 18 amino acids. The CDR3 spells CASSKPSGVGRGFYEQYF. For the CDR3, the DNA is TGTGCCAGCAGCAAACCGTCGGGAGTGGGCAGGGGATTCTACGAGCAGTACTTC.

The J gene is TRBJ2-5, the V gene TRBV6-1, with D possibly matching TRBD2 (6 bases). The CDR3 is made up of 15 amino acids. The V and J ends lost 5 bases and 9 bases respectively, with 22 bases between them. The V gene's germline CDR1 is MNHNS and CDR2 SASEGT. The CDR3 bases are TGTGCCAGCAGTCAACGGGGGTTCCAGTTCCTGGCCCAGTACTTC. Its protein product is CASSQRGFQFLAQYF.

The chain has TRBV5-5 and TRBJ1-5; D ambiguous. CDR1 and CDR2 from the germline V gene are SGHKS and YYEKEE (reference sequence). Trimming stripped 0 bases from V and 4 bases from J, with 8 bases between. CDR3 size: 14 residues. The CDR3 loop is CASSLEGLNQPQHF. The CDR3, as DNA: TGTGCCAGCAGCTTGGAAGGGCTTAATCAGCCCCAGCATTTT. The full variable domain, in which reference TRBV5-5 and TRBJ1-5 provide the parts outside the CDR3, is DAGVTQSPTHLIKTRGQQVTLRCSPISGHKSVSWYQQVLGQGPQFIFQYYEKEERGRGNFPDRFSARQFPNYSSELNVNALLLGDSALYLCASSLEGLNQPQHFGDGTRLSIL.

The chain joins TRBV24-1 to TRBJ2-6; the D call may be TRBD1 or TRBD2 (5 bases each). Germline V gene sequence: CDR1 KGHDR, CDR2 SFDVKD. This CDR3 is built from 19 residues. Deletions cut 2 bases from V and 0 bases from J, with 16 bases between. The CDR3 reads CATSDYQGPPDSGANVLTF. In nucleotides, the CDR3 is TGTGCCACCAGTGATTATCAGGGACCGCCCGACTCTGGGGCCAACGTCCTGACTTTC.

This clonotype showed up many times. The gene calls are TRBV20-1 and TRBJ1-6; TRBD1 agrees at 7 bases. This CDR3 spans 15 amino acids. Germline CDR1 reads DFQATT; CDR2 reads SNEGSKA (reference sequence). Germline trimming cut 1 base from V and 10 bases from J; bases unmatched to any gene: 10. The CDR3, as DNA: TGCAGTGCTAGAGTGGGGGACAGTACGGGGTCACCCCTCCACTTT. Amino acids: CSARVGDSTGSPLHF.

This chain uses TRBV6-1 with TRBJ2-3; 11 nucleotides agree with TRBD1. The CDR3 extends over 16 amino acids. The J segment lost 3 bases and the V segment lost 5 bases, leaving 7 bases of the junction unmatched. Germline V gene sequence: CDR1 MNHNS, CDR2 SASEGT. The chain's CDR3 is CASSPGTGGGTDTQYF. The DNA for the CDR3 is TGTGCCAGCAGTCCCGGGACAGGGGGTGGTACAGATACGCAGTATTTT.

This clonotype occurred once. The genes are TRBV6-1 and TRBJ2-1; 9 bases line up with TRBD2. V was clipped by 4 bases and J by 7 bases; unmatched bases: 8. From germline, CDR1 is MNHNS and CDR2 SASEGT. This CDR3 has 15 amino acids. The CDR3 is CASSGLSGGTNEQFF. For the CDR3, the DNA is TGTGCCAGCAGTGGACTAAGCGGGGGGACGAATGAGCAGTTCTTC.